This T cell receptor beta chain was sequenced in a study of radiotherapy plus CTLA-4 blockade in lung cancer. Study overall: Disease control was seen in 30% to 35% of patients, objective responses in roughly 19%.

Whole-study results and caveats: Some TCR clones had been derived from tumors. These clones expanded in peripheral blood after radiotherapy plus ipilimumab.

Points on this clone: Antigen: not known.

With 0 bases removed from V and 3 bases from J, the gap between germline ends came to 12 bases. This CDR3 has 15 amino acids. Germline loops: CDR1 SGHAT, CDR2 FQNNGV. Generated by immunoSEQ multiplex PCR, the TCRdb table keeps only in-frame clones and is missing some. The table records 85,000 to 100,000 clones, roughly 78% of them present only once. The clonotype originates from a human donor with non-small cell lung cancer that progressed on radiotherapy plus ipilimumab. The specimen comprised peripheral blood, sampled from a patient treated with radiotherapy plus ipilimumab. The chain employs TRBV11-2 and TRBJ2-7; unclear D gene. The CDR3 loop is CASSLDYTQRYEQYF. Here the CDR3 DNA reads TGTGCCAGCAGCTTAGACTACACTCAGCGCTACGAGCAGTACTTC.